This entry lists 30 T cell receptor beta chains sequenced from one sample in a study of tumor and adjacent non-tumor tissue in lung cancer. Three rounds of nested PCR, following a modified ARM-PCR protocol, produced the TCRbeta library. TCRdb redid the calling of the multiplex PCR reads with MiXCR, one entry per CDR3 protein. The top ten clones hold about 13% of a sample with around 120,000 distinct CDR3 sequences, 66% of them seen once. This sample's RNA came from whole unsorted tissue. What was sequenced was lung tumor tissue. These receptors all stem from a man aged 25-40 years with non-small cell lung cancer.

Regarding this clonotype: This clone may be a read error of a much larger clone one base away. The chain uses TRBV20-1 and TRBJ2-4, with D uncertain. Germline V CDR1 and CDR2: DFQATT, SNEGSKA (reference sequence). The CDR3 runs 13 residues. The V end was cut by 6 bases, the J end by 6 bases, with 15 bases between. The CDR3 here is CSAVSSSANIQYF. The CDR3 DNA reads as TGCAGTGCGGTATCGTCCTCCGCAAACATTCAGTACTTC.

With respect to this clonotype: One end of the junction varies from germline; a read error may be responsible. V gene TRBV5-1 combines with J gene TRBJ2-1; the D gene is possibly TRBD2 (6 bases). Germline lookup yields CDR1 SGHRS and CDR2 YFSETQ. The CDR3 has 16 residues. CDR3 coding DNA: TGCGCCAGCAGCTTGGCCCGGGGGAACTCCTACAATGAGCGGTTCTTC. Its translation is CASSLARGNSYNERFF.

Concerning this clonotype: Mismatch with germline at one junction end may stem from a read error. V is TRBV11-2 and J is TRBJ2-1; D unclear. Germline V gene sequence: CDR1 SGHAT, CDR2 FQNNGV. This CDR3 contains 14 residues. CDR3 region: CASSPTRAWNEQVF. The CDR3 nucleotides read TGTGCTAGCAGCCCCACTCGGGCGTGGAATGAGCAGGTCTTC.

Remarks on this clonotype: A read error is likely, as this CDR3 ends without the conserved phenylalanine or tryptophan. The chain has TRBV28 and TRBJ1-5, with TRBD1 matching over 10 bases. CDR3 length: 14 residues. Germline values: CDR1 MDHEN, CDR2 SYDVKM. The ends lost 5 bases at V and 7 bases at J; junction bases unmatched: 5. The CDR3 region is CASSLTGGWQPQHI. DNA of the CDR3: TGTGCCAGCAGTCTGACAGGGGGCTGGCAGCCCCAGCATATT.

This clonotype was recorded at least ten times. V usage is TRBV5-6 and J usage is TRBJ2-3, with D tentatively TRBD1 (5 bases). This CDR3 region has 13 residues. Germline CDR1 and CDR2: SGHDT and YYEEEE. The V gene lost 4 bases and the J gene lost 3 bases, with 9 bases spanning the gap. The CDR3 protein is CASSVDRTDTQYF. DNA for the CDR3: TGTGCCAGCAGCGTAGACAGAACAGATACGCAGTATTTT.

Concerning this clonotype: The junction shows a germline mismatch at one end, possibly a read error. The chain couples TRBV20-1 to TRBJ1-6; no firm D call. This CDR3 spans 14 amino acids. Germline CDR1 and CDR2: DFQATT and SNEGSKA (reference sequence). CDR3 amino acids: CTARDGLVISPLHF. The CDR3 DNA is TGCACTGCTAGAGATGGGCTAGTAATTTCACCCCTCCACTTT.

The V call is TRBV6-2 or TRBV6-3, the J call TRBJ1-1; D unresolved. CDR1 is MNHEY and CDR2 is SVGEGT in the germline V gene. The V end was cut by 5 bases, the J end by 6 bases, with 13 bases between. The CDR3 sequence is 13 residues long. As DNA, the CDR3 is TGTGCCAGCAGTCGACGGGCGATGTCTGAAGCTTTCTTT. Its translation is CASSRRAMSEAFF.

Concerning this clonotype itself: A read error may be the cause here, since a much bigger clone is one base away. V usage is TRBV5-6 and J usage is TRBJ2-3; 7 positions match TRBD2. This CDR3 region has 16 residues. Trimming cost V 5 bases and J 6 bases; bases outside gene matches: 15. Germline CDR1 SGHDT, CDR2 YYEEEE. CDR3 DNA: TGTGCCAGCAGTATAGTCGGGCTAGCGGCGGCGGATACGCAGTATTTT. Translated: CASSIVGLAAADTQYF. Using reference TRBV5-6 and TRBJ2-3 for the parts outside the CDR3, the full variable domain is DAGVTQSPTHLIKTRGQQVTLRCSPKSGHDTVSWYQQALGQGPQFIFQYYEEEERQRGNFPDRFSGHQFPNYSSELNVNALLLGDSALYLCASSIVGLAAADTQYFGPGTRLTVL.

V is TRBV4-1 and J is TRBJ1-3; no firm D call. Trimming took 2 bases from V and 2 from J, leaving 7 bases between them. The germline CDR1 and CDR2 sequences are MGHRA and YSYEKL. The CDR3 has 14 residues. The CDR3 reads CASSQTRAGNTIYF. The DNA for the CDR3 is TGCGCCAGCAGCCAAACAAGGGCTGGAAACACCATATATTTT.

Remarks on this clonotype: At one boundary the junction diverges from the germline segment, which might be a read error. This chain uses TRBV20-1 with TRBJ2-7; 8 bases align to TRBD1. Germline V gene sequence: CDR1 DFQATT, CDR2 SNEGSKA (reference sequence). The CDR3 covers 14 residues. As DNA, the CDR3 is TGCAGTGCTAGTCGCAGGACAGGGTTTTACGATCAGTACTTC. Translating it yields CSASRRTGFYDQYF.

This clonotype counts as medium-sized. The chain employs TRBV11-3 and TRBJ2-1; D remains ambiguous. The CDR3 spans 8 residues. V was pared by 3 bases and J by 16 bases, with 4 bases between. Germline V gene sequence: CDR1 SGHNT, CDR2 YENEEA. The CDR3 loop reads CASSFGFF. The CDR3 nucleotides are TGTGCCAGCAGCTTCGGTTTCTTC.

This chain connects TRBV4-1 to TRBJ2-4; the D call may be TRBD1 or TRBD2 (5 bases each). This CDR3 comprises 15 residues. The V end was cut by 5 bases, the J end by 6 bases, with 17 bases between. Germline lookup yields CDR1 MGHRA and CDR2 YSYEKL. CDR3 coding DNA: TGCGCCAGCAGCTATTTACAGGCCGAGGGAAACATTCAGTACTTC. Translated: CASSYLQAEGNIQYF.

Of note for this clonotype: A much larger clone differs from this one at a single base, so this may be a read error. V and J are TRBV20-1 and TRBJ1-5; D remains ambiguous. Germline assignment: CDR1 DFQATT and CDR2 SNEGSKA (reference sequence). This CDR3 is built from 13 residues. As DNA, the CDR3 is TGCAGTGCTAGAGGCCCAAACAATCAGCCCCGGCATTTT. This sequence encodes CSARGPNNQPRHF.

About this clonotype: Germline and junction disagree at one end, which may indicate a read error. CDR3 DNA: TGCGCCAGCAGCCAAGACGAGCGGGGGGGAACCTACGGGCAGTATTTC. Protein sequence: CASSQDERGGTYGQYF. V gene TRBV4-1 combines with J gene TRBJ2-7, with TRBD2 matching 10 bases. The CDR3 contains 16 residues. Germline values: CDR1 MGHRA, CDR2 YSYEKL.

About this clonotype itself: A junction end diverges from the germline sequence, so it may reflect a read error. The CDR3 DNA follows: TGCGCCAACAGCCAAGATCACTTCAGGACTGAAGCTTTCTTT. It translates to CANSQDHFRTEAFF. V and J are TRBV4-1 and TRBJ1-1; no reliable D call. The CDR3 contains 14 residues. Germline CDR1 MGHRA, CDR2 YSYEKL.

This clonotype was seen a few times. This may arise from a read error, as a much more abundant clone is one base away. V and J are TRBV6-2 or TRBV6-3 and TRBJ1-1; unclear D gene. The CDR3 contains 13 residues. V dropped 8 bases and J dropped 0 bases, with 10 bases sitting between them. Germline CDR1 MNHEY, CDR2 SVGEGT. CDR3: CASERALNTEAFF. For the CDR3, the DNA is TGTGCCAGCGAGCGGGCCTTGAACACTGAAGCTTTCTTT.

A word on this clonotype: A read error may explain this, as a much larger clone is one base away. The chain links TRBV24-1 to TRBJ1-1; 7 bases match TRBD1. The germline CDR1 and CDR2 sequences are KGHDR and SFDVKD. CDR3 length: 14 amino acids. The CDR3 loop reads CASSGRTGNTEAFF. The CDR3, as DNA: TGTGCCTCCAGTGGACGGACAGGGAACACTGAAGCTTTCTTT.

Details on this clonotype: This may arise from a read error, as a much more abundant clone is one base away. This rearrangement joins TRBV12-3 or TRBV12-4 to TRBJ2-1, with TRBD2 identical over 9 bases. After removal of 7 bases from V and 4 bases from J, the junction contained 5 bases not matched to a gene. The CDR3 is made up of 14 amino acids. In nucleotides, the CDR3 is TGTGCCAGCATACGGACTAGCGCATACAATGAGCAGTTCTTC. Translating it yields CASIRTSAYNEQFF.

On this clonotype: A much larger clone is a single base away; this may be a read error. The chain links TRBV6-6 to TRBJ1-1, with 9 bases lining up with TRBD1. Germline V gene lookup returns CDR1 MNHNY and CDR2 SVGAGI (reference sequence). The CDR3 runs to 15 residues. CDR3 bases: TGTGCCAGCAACCCAACAGGGGGCCTGGGCACTGAAGCTCTCTTT. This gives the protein CASNPTGGLGTEALF.

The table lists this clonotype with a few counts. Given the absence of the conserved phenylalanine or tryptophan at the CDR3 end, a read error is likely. CDR3 region: CASSFTIGGEKLFY. The CDR3 DNA sequence: TGTGCCAGCAGTTTTACGATAGGGGGTGAAAAACTGTTTTAT. The gene calls are TRBV12-3 or TRBV12-4 and TRBJ1-4; weak D call: TRBD1 (6 bases). This CDR3 has 14 residues. The V and J ends lost 3 bases and 7 bases respectively, with 12 bases between them.

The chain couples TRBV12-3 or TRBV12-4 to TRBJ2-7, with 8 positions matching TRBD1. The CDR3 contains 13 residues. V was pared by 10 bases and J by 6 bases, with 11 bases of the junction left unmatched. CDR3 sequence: CAMTWTGSGEQYF. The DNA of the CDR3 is TGTGCCATGACTTGGACAGGGTCGGGCGAGCAGTACTTC.

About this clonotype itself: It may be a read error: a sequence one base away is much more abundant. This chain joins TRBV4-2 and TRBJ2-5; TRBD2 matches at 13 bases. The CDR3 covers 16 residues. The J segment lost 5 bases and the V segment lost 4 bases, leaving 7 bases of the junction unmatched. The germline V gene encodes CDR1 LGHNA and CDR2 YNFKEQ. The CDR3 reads CASSLLAGGPAETQYF. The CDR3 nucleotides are TGTGCCAGCAGCCTACTAGCGGGAGGGCCCGCTGAGACCCAGTACTTC.

The CDR3 sequence: CASNLWISNQPQHF. The CDR3 region has the DNA TGTGCCAGCAATTTATGGATATCCAATCAGCCCCAGCATTTT. V is TRBV6-2 or TRBV6-3 and J is TRBJ1-5; D is unclear. Germline V gives CDR1 MNHEY, CDR2 SVGEGT. The CDR3 is 14 residues long. The V gene lost 7 bases and the J gene lost 3 bases, with 13 bases spanning the gap.

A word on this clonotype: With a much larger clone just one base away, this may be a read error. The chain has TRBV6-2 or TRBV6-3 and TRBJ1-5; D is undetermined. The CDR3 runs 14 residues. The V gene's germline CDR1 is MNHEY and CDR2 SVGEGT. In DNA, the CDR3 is TGTGCCAGCACTTACACACCTCAGAATCAGCCCCAGCATTTT. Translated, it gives CASTYTPQNQPQHF.

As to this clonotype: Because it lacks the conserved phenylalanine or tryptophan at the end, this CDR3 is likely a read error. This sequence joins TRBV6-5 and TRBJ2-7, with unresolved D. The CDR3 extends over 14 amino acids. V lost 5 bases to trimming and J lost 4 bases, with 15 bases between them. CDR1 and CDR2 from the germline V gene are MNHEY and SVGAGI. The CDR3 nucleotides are TGTGCCAGCAGTGAAGATCTGGAAACTTACGAGCAGTACTCC. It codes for CASSEDLETYEQYS.

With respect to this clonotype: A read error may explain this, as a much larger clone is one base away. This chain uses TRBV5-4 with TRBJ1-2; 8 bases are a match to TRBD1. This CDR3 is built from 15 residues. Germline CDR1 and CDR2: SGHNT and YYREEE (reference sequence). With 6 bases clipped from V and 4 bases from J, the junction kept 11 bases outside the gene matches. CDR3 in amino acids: CASTIFGQGGYGYTF. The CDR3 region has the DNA TGTGCCAGCACAATATTCGGACAGGGTGGCTATGGCTACACCTTC.

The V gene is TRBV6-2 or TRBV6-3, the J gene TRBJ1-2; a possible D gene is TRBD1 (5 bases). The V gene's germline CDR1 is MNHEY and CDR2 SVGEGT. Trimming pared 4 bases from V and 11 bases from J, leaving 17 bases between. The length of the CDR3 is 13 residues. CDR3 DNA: TGTGCCAGCAGTTCCGGGGCCGCGGTCGGTTACACCTTC. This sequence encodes CASSSGAAVGYTF.

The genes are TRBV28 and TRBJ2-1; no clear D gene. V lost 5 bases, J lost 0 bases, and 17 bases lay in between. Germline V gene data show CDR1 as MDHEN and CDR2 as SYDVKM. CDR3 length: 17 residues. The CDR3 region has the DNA TGTGCCAGCAGTGTTCACCTCGGAATGTTCTCCTACAATGAGCAGTTCTTC. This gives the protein CASSVHLGMFSYNEQFF.

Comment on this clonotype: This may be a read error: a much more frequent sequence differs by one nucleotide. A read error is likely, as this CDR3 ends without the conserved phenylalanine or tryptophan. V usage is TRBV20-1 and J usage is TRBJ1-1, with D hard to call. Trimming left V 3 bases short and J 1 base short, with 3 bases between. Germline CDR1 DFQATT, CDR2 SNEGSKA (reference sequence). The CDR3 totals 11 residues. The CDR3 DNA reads TGCAGTGCTAGGGAGAACACTGAAGCTTTCTTA. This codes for CSARENTEAFL.

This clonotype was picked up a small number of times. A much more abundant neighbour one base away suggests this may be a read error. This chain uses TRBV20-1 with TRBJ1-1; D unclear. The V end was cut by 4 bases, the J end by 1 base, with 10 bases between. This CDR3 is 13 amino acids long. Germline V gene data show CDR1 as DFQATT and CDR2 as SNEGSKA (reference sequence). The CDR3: CSAINPENTEAFF. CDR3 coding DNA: TGCAGTGCTATAAACCCAGAGAACACTGAAGCTTTCTTT.